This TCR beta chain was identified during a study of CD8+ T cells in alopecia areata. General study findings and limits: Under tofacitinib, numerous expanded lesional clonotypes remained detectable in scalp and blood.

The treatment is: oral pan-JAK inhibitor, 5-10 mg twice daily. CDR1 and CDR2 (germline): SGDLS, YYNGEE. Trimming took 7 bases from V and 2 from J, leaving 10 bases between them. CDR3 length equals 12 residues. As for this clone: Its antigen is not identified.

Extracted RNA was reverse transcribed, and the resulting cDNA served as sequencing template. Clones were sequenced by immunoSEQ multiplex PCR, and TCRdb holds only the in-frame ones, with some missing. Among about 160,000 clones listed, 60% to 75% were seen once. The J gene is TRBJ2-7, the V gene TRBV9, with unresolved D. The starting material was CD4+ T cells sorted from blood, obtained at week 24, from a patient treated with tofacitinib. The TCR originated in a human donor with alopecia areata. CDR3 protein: CASGRSTYEQYF. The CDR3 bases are TGTGCCAGCGGCAGATCGACCTACGAGCAGTACTTC.